The present entry profiles one T cell receptor (beta chain) with its context. The data belong to a study of blood T cell repertoires in COVID-19. At the level of the study: Sources were T cells, B-cell-depleted T cells, or PBMCs; the material itself was cDNA or gDNA.

V dropped 4 bases and J dropped 9; count of bases not matched to a gene: 12. CDR1 and CDR2 (germline): SGHNT, YYREEE (reference sequence). The CDR3 sequence is 16 residues long. Original handling: Reference gene primer amplification in the assay estimated nucleated cell counts. TCRdb's table, derived via immunoSEQ multiplex PCR, lists solely in-frame clones and lacks some. V and J calls and clone size follow that table, whereas D and trimming were derived from the DNA. The sample has 200,000 to 300,000 clones, around 87% seen once; the top ten hold 5.2%. The rearrangement uses TRBV5-4 and TRBJ2-2; 10 nucleotides match TRBD2. What was sequenced was peripheral blood. This clonotype originated in a woman aged 55-70 years with COVID-19, enrolled during active disease. CDR3 region: CASSQEPLAGVRELFF. The CDR3 DNA sequence: TGTGCCAGCAGCCAGGAACCTCTAGCGGGAGTACGGGAGCTGTTTTTT.